Shown below are 14 T cell receptor beta chains from a single sample sequenced in a study of prognosis after radiotherapy for stage I lung cancer. Amplification of the TCR beta CDR3 (from genomic DNA) was done by two-round multiplex PCR. Round-one PCR had primers specific to each TRBV and TRBJ gene. A single record per CDR3 protein comes from TCRdb applying MiXCR to the multiplex PCR reads. The sample gives about 30,000 distinct CDR3 sequences, roughly 52% of which show up once; 16% is in the top ten. The material sequenced was PBMCs, taken before or after stereotactic body radiation therapy (not recorded which). The receptor source for this set is a donor over 45 with non-small cell lung cancer.

Judged by abundance, this clonotype is medium-sized. The chain recombines TRBV12-3 or TRBV12-4 with TRBJ1-2; D uncertain. This CDR3 comprises 15 residues. Trimming removed 0 bases at V and 7 bases at J, with 15 bases between. CDR3 bases: TGTGCCAGCAGTTTAGCGCCGGGGAAGGGTGGTGGCTACACCTTC. Translating it yields CASSLAPGKGGGYTF.

This clonotype was recorded many times. The rearrangement joins TRBV30 to TRBJ2-3; tentatively, D is TRBD2 (6 bases). The CDR3 length is 14 residues. Trimming took 4 bases from V and 0 from J, leaving 11 bases between them. Germline values: CDR1 GTSNPN, CDR2 SVGIG (reference sequence). DNA for the CDR3: TGTGCCTGGAACCCTGGGGGGAGCACAGATACGCAGTATTTT. Amino acid sequence: CAWNPGGSTDTQYF.

The chain links TRBV6-2 or TRBV6-3 to TRBJ2-7; 8 bases are shared with TRBD2. The CDR3 contains 16 residues. Germline V gene lookup returns CDR1 MNHEY and CDR2 SVGEGT. V gave up 5 bases and J gave up 3 bases; unmatched junction bases: 12. The CDR3 DNA reads as TGTGCCAGCAGTAAAAACCCGGGACTAGGGGGCTACGAGCAGTACTTC. Translation gives CASSKNPGLGGYEQYF.

A word on this clonotype: This likely traces to a read error, being one base from a far larger clone. The chain links TRBV6-8 to TRBJ2-3; no definite D call. V lost 8 bases, J lost 4 bases, and 28 bases lay in between. The CDR3 is made up of 18 amino acids. Germline V gene data show CDR1 as MNHGY and CDR2 as SAAAGT. The CDR3 spells CASPGQLTAPYRPDTQYF. As DNA, the CDR3 is TGTGCCAGCCCCGGGCAGTTGACCGCCCCCTATCGGCCAGATACGCAGTATTTT.

The chain combines TRBV10-2 with TRBJ2-1; 7 bases align to TRBD2. CDR1 and CDR2 from the germline V gene are WSHSY and SAAADI. CDR3 size: 14 residues. J gave up 7 bases and V 8 bases, and 11 bases lay outside the gene matches. The CDR3 sequence: CASEATSSVNEQFF. The DNA of the CDR3 is TGCGCCAGCGAGGCGACTAGCAGTGTAAATGAGCAGTTCTTC.

As for this clonotype: A much larger clone differs by one base, so this may be a read error. The chain is built from TRBV6-2 or TRBV6-3 and TRBJ2-5; no reliable D call. This CDR3 has 15 amino acids. Germline V gene lookup returns CDR1 MNHEY and CDR2 SVGEGT. Trimming removed 0 bases at V and 5 bases at J, with 13 bases between. The chain's CDR3 is CASSYSSTGRETQYF. The CDR3, as DNA: TGTGCCAGCAGTTACTCGTCGACTGGGCGGGAGACCCAGTACTTC.

V gene TRBV30 combines with J gene TRBJ2-5; D unresolved. Trimming took 2 bases from V and 3 from J, leaving 4 bases between them. The CDR3 has 11 residues. CDR1 and CDR2 from the germline V gene are GTSNPN and SVGIG (reference sequence). DNA of the CDR3: TGTGCCTGGAGTCTAGAAGAGACCCAGTACTTC. It encodes CAWSLEETQYF.

The chain uses TRBV18 and TRBJ2-2; no firm D call. Germline V CDR1 and CDR2: KGHSH, LQKENI. CDR3 length: 13 residues. The CDR3 is CLSSPWGTGELFF. CDR3 coding DNA: TGTCTCAGCTCACCCTGGGGCACCGGGGAGCTGTTTTTT. The full variable domain, in which reference TRBV18 and TRBJ2-2 provide the parts outside the CDR3, is NAGVMQNPRHLVRRRGQEARLRCSPMKGHSHVYWYRQLPEEGLKFMVYLQKENIIDESGMPKERFSAEFPKEGPSILRIQQVVRGDSAAYFCLSSPWGTGELFFGEGSRLTVL.

In its sample, this clonotype was seen many times. The chain is built from TRBV29-1 and TRBJ1-1; no reliable D call. V lost 4 bases and J lost 0, with 15 bases in between. The CDR3 is made up of 15 amino acids. The germline CDR1 and CDR2 sequences are SQVTM and ANQGSEA. CDR3 sequence (DNA): TGCAGCGTTGGGGCGGGCGCTGGCATGAACACTGAAGCTTTCTTT. Protein: CSVGAGAGMNTEAFF.

In this sample, this clonotype turned up many times. The chain recombines TRBV5-4 with TRBJ1-1; D is ambiguous. Per germline, CDR1 SGHNT and CDR2 YYREEE (reference sequence). V gave up 3 bases and J gave up 0 bases, with 6 bases separating them. This CDR3 region has 13 residues. CDR3 residues: CASSSRMNTEAFF. CDR3 bases: TGTGCCAGCAGCTCACGCATGAACACTGAAGCTTTCTTT.

This clonotype was picked up many times. The chain combines TRBV11-2 with TRBJ2-5, with 8 bases that match TRBD2. The junction had 10 bases not matched to a gene; V was cut back by 5 bases and J by 5 bases. CDR3 size: 15 residues. CDR1 is SGHAT and CDR2 is FQNNGV in the germline V gene. The CDR3 here is CASSKGAGGVETQYF. The CDR3 nucleotides read TGTGCCAGCAGCAAAGGGGCGGGGGGAGTGGAGACCCAGTACTTC.

The gene calls are TRBV6-5 and TRBJ2-2; D not certain. CDR1 is MNHEY and CDR2 is SVGAGI in the germline V gene. Between the trimmed V and J ends, which lost 4 bases and 6 bases, there was a span of 18 bases. This CDR3 spans 16 amino acids. CDR3 residues: CASSSPAHPVAGELFF. CDR3 bases: TGTGCCAGCAGTTCTCCAGCTCACCCTGTCGCCGGGGAGCTGTTTTTT.

Judged by abundance, this clonotype is medium-sized. The chain is built from TRBV11-3 and TRBJ1-2; D not resolved. From germline, CDR1 is SGHNT and CDR2 YENEEA. The CDR3 totals 15 residues. Trimming shortened V by 5 bases and J by 6 bases, and 19 bases separated the two germline ends. CDR3 in DNA: TGTGCCAGCAGCCCGAGGACGGTGGTCTTAGATGGCTACACCTTC. It translates to CASSPRTVVLDGYTF.

With regard to this clonotype: An end of the junction does not agree with germline; a read error may underlie this. The chain combines TRBV19 with TRBJ2-2; TRBD1 aligns across 8 bases. This CDR3 is 15 amino acids long. Germline V gene sequence: CDR1 LNHDA, CDR2 SQIVND (reference sequence). CDR3 region: CAISRTGCNTGELFF. CDR3 in DNA: TGTGCCATTAGTAGGACAGGGTGCAACACCGGGGAGCTGTTTTTT.